A single sample is the source of the 17 T cell receptor beta chains below, sequenced in a study of cytomegalovirus exposure and HLA in healthy donors. The PCR had 60 Vbeta and 13 Jbeta primers. The assay was immunoSEQ multiplex PCR, and TCRdb's table has in-frame clones only and misses some. The sample consists of 100,000 to 120,000 clones, 70% to 80% of them appearing once. Specimen: PBMCs. The receptors stem from a man younger than 45 in good health and CMV-seronegative.

This clone appeared a single time. The V call is TRBV9, the J call TRBJ2-7; tentative D call: TRBD1 (6 bases). The V gene's germline CDR1 is SGDLS and CDR2 YYNGEE. The CDR3 has 15 residues. V was trimmed by 0 bases and J by 8 bases, leaving 18 bases between them. The DNA for the CDR3 is TGTGCCAGCAGCGTAGAACAGGGATATCCTACGAAGCAGTACTTC. It encodes CASSVEQGYPTKQYF.

The gene calls are TRBV5-1 and TRBJ2-7, with a possible D match to TRBD2 (6 bases). Germline V gives CDR1 SGHRS, CDR2 YFSETQ. The V gene lost 1 base and the J gene lost 7 bases, with 15 bases spanning the gap. This CDR3 comprises 14 residues. The CDR3 is CASSLSGLSLEQYF. The CDR3 region has the DNA TGCGCCAGCAGCTTGTCAGGACTATCCTTAGAGCAGTACTTC.

V is TRBV30 and J is TRBJ2-5, with TRBD1 identical over 7 bases. V was clipped by 1 base and J by 5 bases; unmatched bases: 4. The CDR3 is made up of 13 amino acids. CDR1 is GTSNPN, CDR2 SVGIG, per germline (reference sequence). DNA for the CDR3: TGTGCCTGGAGTGGAGGGGGCGAGGAGACCCAGTACTTC. This gives the protein CAWSGGGEETQYF.

The V call is TRBV4-1, the J call TRBJ2-7; 8 nucleotides line up with TRBD1. CDR3 length: 15 residues. Germline CDR1 is MGHRA and CDR2 is YSYEKL. V lost 4 bases and J lost 5; bases outside the gene matches: 10. Here the CDR3 DNA reads TGCGCCAGCAGCCGCTGGACAGGGTGGAATAACGAGCAGTACTTC. Translated: CASSRWTGWNNEQYF.

This rearrangement joins TRBV30 to TRBJ2-3; D unclear. The end of the DNA is better explained by TRBJ1-5, so the J call may be wrong. In germline, CDR1 is GTSNPN, CDR2 SVGIG (reference sequence). The CDR3 length is 14 residues. CDR3 protein: CAWKGNQITDTQHF. The CDR3 nucleotides are TGTGCCTGGAAAGGCAATCAGATCACAGATACGCAGCATTTT.

This chain links TRBV6-1 with TRBJ1-1; 7 nucleotides match TRBD1. The CDR3 has 14 amino acids. V lost 5 bases and J lost 2; bases outside the gene matches: 5. Germline V gene sequence: CDR1 MNHNS, CDR2 SASEGT. The CDR3 loop is CASSQRGLNTEAFF. DNA of the CDR3: TGTGCCAGCAGTCAGAGGGGGCTTAACACTGAAGCTTTCTTT.

The V gene is TRBV5-1, the J gene TRBJ2-7, with 12 bases fitting TRBD2. Germline CDR1 and CDR2: SGHRS and YFSETQ. This CDR3 region has 14 residues. V gave up 3 bases and J gave up 3 bases; unmatched junction bases: 1. The CDR3 coding sequence is TGCGCCAGCAGCTGGACTAGCGGGAACTACGAGCAGTACTTC. Translation: CASSWTSGNYEQYF.

The chain has TRBV5-5 and TRBJ1-1; no reliable D call. V was shortened by 4 bases and J by 7 bases, with 17 bases between the two germline ends. CDR1 is SGHKS and CDR2 is YYEKEE in the germline V gene (reference sequence). The CDR3 covers 14 residues. The CDR3 DNA is TGTGCCAGCAGCCCCCGGGAGTTAGAATTTGAAGCTTTCTTT. Its protein product is CASSPRELEFEAFF.

The chain couples TRBV7-9 to TRBJ1-1; 11 bases are a match to TRBD1. V was pared by 2 bases and J by 4 bases, with 3 bases of the junction left unmatched. Germline V lookup: CDR1 SEHNR, CDR2 FQNEAQ (reference sequence). CDR3 length equals 15 residues. The chain's CDR3 is CASSLRGQGGTEAFF. CDR3 nucleotides: TGTGCCAGCAGCTTAAGGGGACAGGGGGGCACTGAAGCTTTCTTT.

V usage is TRBV29-1 and J usage is TRBJ2-5, with 16 bases matching TRBD2. Per the germline V gene, CDR1 is SQVTM and CDR2 is ANQGSEA. CDR3 length equals 14 residues. Germline trimming cut 7 bases from V and 5 bases from J; bases unmatched to any gene: 4. The CDR3 DNA reads as TGCAGCGCCGGGACTAGCGGGGGGGCGGAGACCCAGTACTTC. Residues: CSAGTSGGAETQYF.

The chain joins TRBV7-9 to TRBJ2-7; TRBD1 agrees at 10 bases. The germline V gene encodes CDR1 SEHNR and CDR2 FQNEAQ (reference sequence). The CDR3 is 15 residues long. V dropped 4 bases and J dropped 4; count of bases not matched to a gene: 7. CDR3 sequence reads: CASSSLRDRGYEQYF. As DNA, the CDR3 is TGTGCCAGCAGCTCCCTCCGGGACAGGGGATACGAGCAGTACTTC.

The CDR3 region has the DNA TGCGCCAGCAGCCAGCTATCCACCGGGACAGGGTATGGGGGTGAAGCTTTCTTT. This gives the protein CASSQLSTGTGYGGEAFF. The rearrangement links TRBV4-3 to TRBJ1-1; 9 bases agree with TRBD1. J lost 7 bases, V lost 3 bases, and 18 bases had no gene match. Germline CDR1 LGHNA, CDR2 YSLEER. The CDR3 totals 18 residues.

The chain joins TRBV7-2 to TRBJ1-1; a possible D gene is TRBD1 (6 bases). The CDR3 runs to 13 residues. Trimming pared 4 bases from V and 8 bases from J, leaving 14 bases between. Germline V gene lookup returns CDR1 SGHTA and CDR2 FQGNSA. DNA of the CDR3: TGTGCCAGCAGCTCCCGGGCCGGGACAGAAGCTTTCTTT. This sequence encodes CASSSRAGTEAFF.

The chain couples TRBV19 to TRBJ1-1; D gene uncertain. CDR3 length: 17 residues. Trimming left V 0 bases short and J 0 bases short, with 14 bases between. Per the germline V gene, CDR1 is LNHDA and CDR2 is SQIVND (reference sequence). CDR3 amino acids: CASSIDSREIMNTEAFF. DNA of the CDR3: TGTGCCAGTAGTATAGATTCTCGGGAAATCATGAACACTGAAGCTTTCTTT.

This chain joins TRBV25-1 and TRBJ2-2; 9 nucleotides agree with TRBD1. The trim removed 5 bases at V and 6 bases at J, leaving 13 bases unmatched. CDR1 is MGHDK, CDR2 SYGVNS, per germline. The CDR3 is made up of 17 amino acids. The DNA of the CDR3 is TGTGCCAGCAGTAACCCGGGACAGGGAGGTTGGGCCGGGGAGCTGTTTTTT. Translating gives CASSNPGQGGWAGELFF. The full variable domain, its missing parts supplied by reference TRBV25-1 and TRBJ2-2, is EADIYQTPRYLVIGTGKKITLECSQTMGHDKMYWYQQDPGMELHLIHYSYGVNSTEKGDLSSESTVSRIRTEHFPLTLESARPSHTSQYLCASSNPGQGGWAGELFFGEGSRLTVL.

The rearrangement links TRBV5-1 to TRBJ1-1; 9 nucleotides agree with TRBD1. The length of the CDR3 is 15 residues. Trimming removed 2 bases from V and 11 bases from J; junction bases left unmatched: 13. Germline V gene sequence: CDR1 SGHRS, CDR2 YFSETQ. This chain's CDR3 is CASSLEGQGQFGAFF. The CDR3 DNA reads TGCGCCAGCAGCTTAGAAGGACAGGGGCAATTTGGGGCTTTCTTT.

Within the sample, this clone is medium-sized. V usage is TRBV27 and J usage is TRBJ1-1, with D uncertain. The CDR3 is 14 amino acids. V gave up 4 bases and J gave up 5 bases, with 14 bases separating them. CDR1 and CDR2 (germline): MNHEY, SMNVEV (reference sequence). CDR3 amino acids: CASSWESAGTEAFF. CDR3 nucleotide sequence: TGTGCCAGCAGTTGGGAGAGTGCGGGGACTGAAGCTTTCTTT.